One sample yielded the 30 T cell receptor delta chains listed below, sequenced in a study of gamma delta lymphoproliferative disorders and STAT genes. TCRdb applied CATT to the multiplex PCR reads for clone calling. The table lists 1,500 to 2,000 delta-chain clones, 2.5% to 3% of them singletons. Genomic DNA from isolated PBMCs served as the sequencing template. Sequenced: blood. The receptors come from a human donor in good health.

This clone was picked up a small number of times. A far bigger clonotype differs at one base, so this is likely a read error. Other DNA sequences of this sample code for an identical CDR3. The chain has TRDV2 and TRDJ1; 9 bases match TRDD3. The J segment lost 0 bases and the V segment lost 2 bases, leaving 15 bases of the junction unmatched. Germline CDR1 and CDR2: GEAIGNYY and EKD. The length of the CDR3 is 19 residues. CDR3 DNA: TGTGCCTGTGACATTGCCGGTACTGGGGGACAGGGGTACACCGATAAACTCATCTTT. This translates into CACDIAGTGGQGYTDKLIF.

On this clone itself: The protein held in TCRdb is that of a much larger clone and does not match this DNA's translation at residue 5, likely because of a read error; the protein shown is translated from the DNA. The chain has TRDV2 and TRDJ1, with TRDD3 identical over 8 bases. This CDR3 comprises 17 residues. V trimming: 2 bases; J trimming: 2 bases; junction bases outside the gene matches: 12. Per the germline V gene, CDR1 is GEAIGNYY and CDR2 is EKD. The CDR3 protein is CACDRLGTTGGTDKLIF. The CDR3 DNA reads TGTGCCTGTGACAGATTGGGGACTACTGGGGGGACCGATAAACTCATCTTT.

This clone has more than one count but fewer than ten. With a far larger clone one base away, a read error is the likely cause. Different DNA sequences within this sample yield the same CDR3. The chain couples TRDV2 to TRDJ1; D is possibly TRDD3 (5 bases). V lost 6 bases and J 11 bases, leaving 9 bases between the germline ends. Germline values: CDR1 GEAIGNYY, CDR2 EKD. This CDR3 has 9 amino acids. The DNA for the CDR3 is TGTGCCTGTTCTGTGGGGCTCATCTTT. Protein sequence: CACSVGLIF.

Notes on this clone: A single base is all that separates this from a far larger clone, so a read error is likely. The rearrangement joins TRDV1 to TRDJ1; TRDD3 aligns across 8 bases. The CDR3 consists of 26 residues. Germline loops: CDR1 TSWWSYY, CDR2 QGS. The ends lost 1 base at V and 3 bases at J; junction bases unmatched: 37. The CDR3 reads CALGEPKTSPTRYTGGNGSYADKLIF. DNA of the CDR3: TGTGCTCTTGGGGAACCTAAGACTTCTCCTACGAGGTATACTGGGGGTAACGGGTCGTACGCCGATAAACTCATCTTT.

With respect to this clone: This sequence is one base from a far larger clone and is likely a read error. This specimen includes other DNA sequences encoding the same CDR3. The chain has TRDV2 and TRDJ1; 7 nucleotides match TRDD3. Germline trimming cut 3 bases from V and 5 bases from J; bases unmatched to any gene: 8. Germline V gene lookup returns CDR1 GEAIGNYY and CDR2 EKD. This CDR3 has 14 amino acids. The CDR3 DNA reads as TGTGCCTGTGACGGGGTTGGGGATAATGATAAACTCATCTTT. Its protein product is CACDGVGDNDKLIF.

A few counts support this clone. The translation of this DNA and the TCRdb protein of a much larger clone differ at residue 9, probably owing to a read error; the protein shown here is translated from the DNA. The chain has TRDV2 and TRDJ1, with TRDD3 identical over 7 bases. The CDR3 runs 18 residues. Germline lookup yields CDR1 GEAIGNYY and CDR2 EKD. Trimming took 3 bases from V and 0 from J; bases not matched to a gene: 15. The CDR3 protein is CACDALLGNNRYTDKLIF. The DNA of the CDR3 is TGTGCCTGTGACGCTCTACTGGGGAACAACCGGTACACCGATAAACTCATCTTT.

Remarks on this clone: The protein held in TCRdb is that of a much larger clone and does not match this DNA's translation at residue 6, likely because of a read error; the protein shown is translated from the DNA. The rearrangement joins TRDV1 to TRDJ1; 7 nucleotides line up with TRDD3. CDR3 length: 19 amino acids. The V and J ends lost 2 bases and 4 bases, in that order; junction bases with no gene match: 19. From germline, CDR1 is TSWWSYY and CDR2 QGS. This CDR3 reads CALGECLSSYWGLSDKLIF. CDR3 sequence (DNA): TGTGCTCTTGGGGAATGCCTGAGCTCGTACTGGGGATTAAGCGATAAACTCATCTTT.

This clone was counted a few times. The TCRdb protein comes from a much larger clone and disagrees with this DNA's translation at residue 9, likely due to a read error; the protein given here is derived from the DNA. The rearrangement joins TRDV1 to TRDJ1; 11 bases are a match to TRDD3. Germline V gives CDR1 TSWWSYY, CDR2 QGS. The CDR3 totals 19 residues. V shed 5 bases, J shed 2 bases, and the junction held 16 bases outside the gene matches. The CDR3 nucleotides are TGTGCTCTTGGGCCCCGGGCCCCCGAGAACTGGGGGATAACCGATAAACTCATCTTT. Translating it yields CALGPRAPENWGITDKLIF.

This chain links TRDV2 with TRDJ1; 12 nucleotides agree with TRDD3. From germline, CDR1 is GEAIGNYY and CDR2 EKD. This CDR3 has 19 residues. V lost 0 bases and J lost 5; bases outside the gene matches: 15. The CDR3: CACDTVGVDTGGYLDKLIF. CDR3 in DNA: TGTGCCTGTGACACCGTCGGCGTAGATACTGGGGGATACCTGGATAAACTCATCTTT.

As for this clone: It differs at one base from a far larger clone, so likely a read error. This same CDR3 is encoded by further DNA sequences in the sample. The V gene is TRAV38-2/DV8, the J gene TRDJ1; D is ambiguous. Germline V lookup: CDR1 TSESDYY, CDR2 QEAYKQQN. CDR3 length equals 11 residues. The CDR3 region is CALLYTDKLIF. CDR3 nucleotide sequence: TGTGCCCTCCTGTACACCGACAAACTCATCTTT.

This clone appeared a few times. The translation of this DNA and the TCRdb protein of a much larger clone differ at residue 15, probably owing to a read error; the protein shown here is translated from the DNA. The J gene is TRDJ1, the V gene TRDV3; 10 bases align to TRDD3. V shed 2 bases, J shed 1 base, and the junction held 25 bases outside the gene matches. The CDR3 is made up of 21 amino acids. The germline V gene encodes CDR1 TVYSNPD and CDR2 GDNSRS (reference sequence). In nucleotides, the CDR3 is TGTGCCTTTCAACGTCCGATCTACTGGGGGATTCTAAGGCCCCGCACCGATAAACTCATCTTT. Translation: CAFQRPIYWGILRPRTDKLIF.

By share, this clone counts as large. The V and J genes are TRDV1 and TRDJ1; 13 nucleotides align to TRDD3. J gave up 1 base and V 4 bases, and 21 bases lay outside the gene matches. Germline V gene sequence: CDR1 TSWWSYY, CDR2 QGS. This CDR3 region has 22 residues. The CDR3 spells CALGALPRLLYWGIRGTDKLIF. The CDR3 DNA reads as TGTGCTCTTGGGGCCCTTCCCCGCCTACTATACTGGGGGATACGTGGCACCGATAAACTCATCTTT.

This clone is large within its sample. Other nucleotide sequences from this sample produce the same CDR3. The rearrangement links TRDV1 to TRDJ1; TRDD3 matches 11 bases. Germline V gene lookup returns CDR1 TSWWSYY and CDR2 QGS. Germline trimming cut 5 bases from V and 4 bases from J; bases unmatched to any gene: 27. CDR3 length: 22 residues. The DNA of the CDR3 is TGTGCTCTTGGGACCCCCTACCGAGGTATACTGGGGGATAGGCCTCCTGGCGATAAACTCATCTTT. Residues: CALGTPYRGILGDRPPGDKLIF.

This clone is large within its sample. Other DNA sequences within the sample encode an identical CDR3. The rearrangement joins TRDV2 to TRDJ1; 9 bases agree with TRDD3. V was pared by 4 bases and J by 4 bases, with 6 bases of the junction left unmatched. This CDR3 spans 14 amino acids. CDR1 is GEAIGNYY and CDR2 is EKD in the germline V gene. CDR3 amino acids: CACDLLGDLDKLIF. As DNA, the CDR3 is TGTGCCTGTGATCTACTGGGGGACCTCGATAAACTCATCTTT.

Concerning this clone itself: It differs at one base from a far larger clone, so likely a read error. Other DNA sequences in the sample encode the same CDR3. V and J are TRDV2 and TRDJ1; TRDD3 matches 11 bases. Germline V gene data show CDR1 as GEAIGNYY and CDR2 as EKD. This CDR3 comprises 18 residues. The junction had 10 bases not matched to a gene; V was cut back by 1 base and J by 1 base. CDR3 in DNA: TGTGCCTGTGACACGCTAACTGGGGGATATGCGGTCACCGATAAACTCATCTTT. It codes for CACDTLTGGYAVTDKLIF.

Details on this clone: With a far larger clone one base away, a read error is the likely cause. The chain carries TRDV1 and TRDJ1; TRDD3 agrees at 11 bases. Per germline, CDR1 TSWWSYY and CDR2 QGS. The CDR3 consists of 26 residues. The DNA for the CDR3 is TGTGCTCTTGGGGATCTTTCTGCCCGACGAGGCACATTTGAGGGTCCTACTGGGGGATATGAAGTTAAACACATCTTT. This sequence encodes CALGDLSARRGTFEGPTGGYEVKHIF.

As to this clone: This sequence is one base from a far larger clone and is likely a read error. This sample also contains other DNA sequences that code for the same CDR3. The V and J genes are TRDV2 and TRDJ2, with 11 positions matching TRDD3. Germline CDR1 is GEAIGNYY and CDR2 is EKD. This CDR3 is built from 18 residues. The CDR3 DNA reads TGTGCCTGCGACACCGTACTGGGGGATAAAGCTTTGACAGCACAACTCTTCTTT. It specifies CACDTVLGDKALTAQLFF.

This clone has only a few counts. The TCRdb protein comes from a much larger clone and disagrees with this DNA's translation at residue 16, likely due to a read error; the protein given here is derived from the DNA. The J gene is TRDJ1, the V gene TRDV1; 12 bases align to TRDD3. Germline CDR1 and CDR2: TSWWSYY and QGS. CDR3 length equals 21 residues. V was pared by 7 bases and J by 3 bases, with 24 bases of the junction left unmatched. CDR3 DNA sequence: TGTGCTCTTGCCTCCGATCGTACTGGGGGATACCGCCTAGCTAACGCCGATAAACTCATCTTT. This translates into CALASDRTGGYRLANADKLIF.

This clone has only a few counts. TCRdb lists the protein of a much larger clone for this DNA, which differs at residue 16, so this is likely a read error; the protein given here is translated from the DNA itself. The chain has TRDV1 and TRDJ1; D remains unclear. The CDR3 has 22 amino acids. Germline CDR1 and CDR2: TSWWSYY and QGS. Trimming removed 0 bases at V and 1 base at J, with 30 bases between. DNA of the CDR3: TGTGCTCTTGGGGAACTAGGGGCCGCTAATACCAAGAGAACGACTTGCACCGATAAACTCATCTTT. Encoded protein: CALGELGAANTKRTTCTDKLIF.

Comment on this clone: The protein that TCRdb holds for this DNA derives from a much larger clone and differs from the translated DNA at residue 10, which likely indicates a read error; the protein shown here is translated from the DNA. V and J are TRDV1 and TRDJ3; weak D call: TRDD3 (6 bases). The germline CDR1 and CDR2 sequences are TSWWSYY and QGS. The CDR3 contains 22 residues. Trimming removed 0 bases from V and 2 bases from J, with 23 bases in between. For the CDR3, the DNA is TGTGCTCTTGGGGAACTATACCACATGCCGGGGGAAGGAACCTGGGACACCCGACAGATGTTTTTC. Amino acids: CALGELYHMPGEGTWDTRQMFF.

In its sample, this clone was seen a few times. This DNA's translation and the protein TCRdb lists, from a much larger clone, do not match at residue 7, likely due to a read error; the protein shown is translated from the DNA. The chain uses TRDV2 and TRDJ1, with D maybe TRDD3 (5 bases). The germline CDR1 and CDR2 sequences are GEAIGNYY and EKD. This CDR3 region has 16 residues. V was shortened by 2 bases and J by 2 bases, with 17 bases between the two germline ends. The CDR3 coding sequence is TGTGCCTGTGACAGACTGGAGGATCGTGCTACCGATAAACTCATCTTT. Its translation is CACDRLEDRATDKLIF.

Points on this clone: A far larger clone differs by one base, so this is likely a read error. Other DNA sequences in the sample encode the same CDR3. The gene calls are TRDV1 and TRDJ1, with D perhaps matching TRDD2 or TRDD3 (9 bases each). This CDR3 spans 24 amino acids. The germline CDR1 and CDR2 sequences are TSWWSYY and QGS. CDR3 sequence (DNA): TGTGCCCTTGGGGACCCTTCCTACGTGGGAGGAACTGGGGGACGCATTAAGTACACCGATAAACTCATCTTT. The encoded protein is CALGDPSYVGGTGGRIKYTDKLIF.

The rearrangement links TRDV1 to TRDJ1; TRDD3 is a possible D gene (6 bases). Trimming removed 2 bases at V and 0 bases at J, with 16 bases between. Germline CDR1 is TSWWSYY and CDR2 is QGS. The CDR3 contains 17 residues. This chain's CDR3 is CALGEVAGESYTDKLIF. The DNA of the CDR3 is TGTGCTCTTGGGGAAGTAGCTGGGGAGTCCTACACCGATAAACTCATCTTT.

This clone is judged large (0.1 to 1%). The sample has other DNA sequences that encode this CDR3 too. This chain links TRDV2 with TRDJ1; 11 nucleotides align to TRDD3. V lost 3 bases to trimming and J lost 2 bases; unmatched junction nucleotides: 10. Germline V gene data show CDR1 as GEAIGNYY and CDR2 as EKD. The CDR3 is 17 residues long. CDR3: CACDSLRLGDKTDKLIF. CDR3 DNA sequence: TGTGCCTGTGACTCCCTCAGACTGGGGGATAAGACCGATAAACTCATCTTT.

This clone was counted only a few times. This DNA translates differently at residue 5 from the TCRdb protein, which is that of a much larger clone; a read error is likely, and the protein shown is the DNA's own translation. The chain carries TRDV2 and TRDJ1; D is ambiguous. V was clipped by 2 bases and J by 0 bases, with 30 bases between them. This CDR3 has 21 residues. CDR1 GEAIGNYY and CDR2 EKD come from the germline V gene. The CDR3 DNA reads TGTGCCTGTGACATCGTCGAGTCGCCGTCCATGAGGTCCCCGTACACCGATAAACTCATCTTT. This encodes CACDIVESPSMRSPYTDKLIF.

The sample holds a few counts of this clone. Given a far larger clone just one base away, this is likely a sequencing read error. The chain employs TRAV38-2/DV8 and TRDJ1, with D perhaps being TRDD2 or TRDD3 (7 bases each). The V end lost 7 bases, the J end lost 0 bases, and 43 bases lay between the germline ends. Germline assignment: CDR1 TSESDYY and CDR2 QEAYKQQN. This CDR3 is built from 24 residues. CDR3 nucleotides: TGTGCTTATCTCCTTTCCTACGGGACGCCCCAGGGACCTGTACTGGGGAAGTACACCGATAAACTCATCTTT. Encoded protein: CAYLLSYGTPQGPVLGKYTDKLIF.

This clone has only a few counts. The CDR3 DNA reads TGTGCTTCATTGTGCCTTCCAAGGCTGGGGACCGACACCGATAAACTCATCTTT. Its protein product is CASLCLPRLGTDTDKLIF. Although no V gene was called, TRDJ1 is the J gene; the DNA was not used to check the table's D call, TRDD3. The CDR3 is 18 amino acids.

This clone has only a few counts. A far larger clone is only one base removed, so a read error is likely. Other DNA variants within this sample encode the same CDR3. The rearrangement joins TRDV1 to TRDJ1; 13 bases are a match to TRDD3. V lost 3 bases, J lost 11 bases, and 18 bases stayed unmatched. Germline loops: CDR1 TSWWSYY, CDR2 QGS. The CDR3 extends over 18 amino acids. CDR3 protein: CALGDSPPDWGIRHRLIF. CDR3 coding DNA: TGTGCTCTTGGGGACTCTCCTCCTGACTGGGGGATACGCCACCGTCTCATCTTT.

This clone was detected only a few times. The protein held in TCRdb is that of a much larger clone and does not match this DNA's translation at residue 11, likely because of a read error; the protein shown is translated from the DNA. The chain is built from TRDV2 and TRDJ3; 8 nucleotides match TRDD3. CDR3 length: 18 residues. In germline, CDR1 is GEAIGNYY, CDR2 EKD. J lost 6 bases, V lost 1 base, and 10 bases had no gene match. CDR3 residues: CACDTYWGAREDTRQMFF. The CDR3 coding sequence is TGTGCCTGTGACACGTACTGGGGGGCGAGAGAGGACACCCGACAGATGTTTTTC.

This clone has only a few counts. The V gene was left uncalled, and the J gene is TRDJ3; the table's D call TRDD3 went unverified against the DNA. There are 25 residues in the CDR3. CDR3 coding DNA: TGTGCTTCATTGTGCCTTCCCGGGGATCCTTACTGGGGGATACCTAGGTCCTGGGACACCCGACAGATGTTTTTC. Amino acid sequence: CASLCLPGDPYWGIPRSWDTRQMFF.